The T cell receptor beta chain under discussion was sequenced for a study of cytomegalovirus exposure and HLA in healthy donors. Overall study results and limits: Because they were indistinguishable, some V segments, including TRBV6-2 and TRBV6-3, were excluded.

With 60 Vbeta and 13 Jbeta primers, the PCR was carried out. Generated by immunoSEQ multiplex PCR, the TCRdb table keeps only in-frame clones and is missing some. The sample yields 130,000 to 150,000 clones, over 75% seen once. Germline loops: CDR1 MDHEN, CDR2 SYDVKM. This CDR3 is built from 12 residues. Comment on this clone: Its specificity is not known. Compared with germline, one end of the junction differs, possibly owing to a read error.

This rearrangement joins TRBV28 to TRBJ1-1; no definite D call. This TCR derives from a man aged 25-45 years in good health and CMV-seropositive. The specimen sequenced was PBMCs. The CDR3 sequence is CASSPVGTGAFF. CDR3 coding DNA: TGTGCCAGCAGTCCCGTGGGCACTGGAGCTTTCTTT.